This T cell receptor (beta chain) was recorded in a study of T cell repertoires in cytomegalovirus infection. Looking at the study overall: Evidence of both CMV infection and a matching HLA type came from public TCR beta signatures.

CDR3 size: 20 residues. Trimming took 4 bases from V and 0 from J; bases not matched to a gene: 14. In germline, CDR1 is MNHNY, CDR2 SVGAGI (reference sequence). About this clonotype itself: Its antigen is undetermined.

Broader study findings: Identification of carriers of CMV plus the relevant HLA was achieved through cumulative public TCR beta family frequency. HLA-C-restricted CMV-specific TCR beta clonotypes were dominant in the ex vivo response.

TCRdb independently ran MiXCR on the reads; one entry per CDR3 protein. The table has roughly 150,000 distinct CDR3 sequences, about 20% seen once. Sample: PBMCs. The sequence derives from a human donor in good health (CMV status not recorded). Some clones in this sample may be carry-over from other donors' samples. This chain uses TRBV6-6 with TRBJ1-6; 8 nucleotides agree with TRBD1. CDR3 region: CASSSLPRTGPSSYNSPLHF. CDR3 in DNA: TGTGCCAGCAGTTCCTTACCCCGGACAGGGCCGAGCTCCTATAATTCACCCCTCCACTTT.